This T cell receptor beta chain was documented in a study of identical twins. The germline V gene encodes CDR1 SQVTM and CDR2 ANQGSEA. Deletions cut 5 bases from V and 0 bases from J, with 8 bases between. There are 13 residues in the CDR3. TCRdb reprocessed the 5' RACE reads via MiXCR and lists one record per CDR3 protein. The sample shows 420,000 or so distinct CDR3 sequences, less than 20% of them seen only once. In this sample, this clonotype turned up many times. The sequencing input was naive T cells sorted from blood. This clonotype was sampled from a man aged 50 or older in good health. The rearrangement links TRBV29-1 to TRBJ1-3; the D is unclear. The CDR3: CSVSTASGNTIYF. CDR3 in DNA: TGCAGCGTTTCCACAGCCTCTGGAAACACCATATATTTT.